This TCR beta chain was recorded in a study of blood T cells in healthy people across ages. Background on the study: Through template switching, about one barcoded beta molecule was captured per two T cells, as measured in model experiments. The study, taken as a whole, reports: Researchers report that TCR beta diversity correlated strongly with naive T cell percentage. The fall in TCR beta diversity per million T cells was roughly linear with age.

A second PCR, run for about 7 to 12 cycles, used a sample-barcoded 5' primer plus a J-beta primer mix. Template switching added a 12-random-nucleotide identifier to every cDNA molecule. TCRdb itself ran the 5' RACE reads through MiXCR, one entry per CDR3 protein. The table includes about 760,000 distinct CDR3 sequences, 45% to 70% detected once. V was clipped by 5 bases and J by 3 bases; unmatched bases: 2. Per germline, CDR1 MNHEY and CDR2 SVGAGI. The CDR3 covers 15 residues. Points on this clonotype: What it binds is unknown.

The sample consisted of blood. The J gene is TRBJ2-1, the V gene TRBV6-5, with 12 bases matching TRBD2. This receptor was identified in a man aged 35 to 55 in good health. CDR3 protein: CASSGLAGNYNEQFF. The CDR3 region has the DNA TGTGCCAGCAGTGGACTAGCGGGGAACTACAATGAGCAGTTCTTC.